The next 5 T cell receptor beta chains were all read from a single sample in a study of control samples from healthy donors and cancer patients. The method was immunoSEQ multiplex PCR; TCRdb's version includes in-frame clones alone and lacks a portion of them. Counted here are 100,000 to 150,000 clones, over 80% occurring once; the ten biggest clones make up 0.5% to 0.7%. The specimen sequenced was PBMCs. These receptors all stem from an elderly man with head and neck cancer.

The genes are TRBV9 and TRBJ2-5; no clear D. This CDR3 is 13 amino acids long. Germline CDR1 and CDR2: SGDLS and YYNGEE. V shed 2 bases and J shed 4 bases, with 9 bases lying between them. The CDR3 sequence is CASSVDGVETQYF. The DNA of the CDR3 is TGTGCCAGCAGCGTGGACGGTGTAGAGACCCAGTACTTC. Full variable domain (remainder filled in from reference TRBV9 and TRBJ2-5): DSGVTQTPKHLITATGQRVTLRCSPRSGDLSVYWYQQSLDQGLQFLIQYYNGEERAKGNILERFSAQQFPDLHSELNLSSLELGDSALYFCASSVDGVETQYFGPGTRLLVL.

The chain combines TRBV7-8 with TRBJ1-1; D is undetermined. Germline assignment: CDR1 SGHVS and CDR2 FQNEAQ. V shed 1 base and J shed 0 bases, with 6 bases lying between them. This CDR3 comprises 14 residues. This chain's CDR3 is CASSLGAVNTEAFF. In DNA, the CDR3 is TGTGCCAGCAGCTTAGGCGCGGTGAACACTGAAGCTTTCTTT.

The rearrangement links TRBV6-5 to TRBJ2-7; the D gene could be TRBD1 or TRBD2 (5 bases each). V was shortened by 6 bases and J by 2 bases, with 14 bases between the two germline ends. From germline, CDR1 is MNHEY and CDR2 SVGAGI. CDR3 length: 14 amino acids. The CDR3 region has the DNA TGTGCCAGCAGCCGCCGGGACGGCACCTACGAGCAGTACTTC. It translates to CASSRRDGTYEQYF.

In regard to this clone: The sample holds other DNA sequences that translate to the same CDR3. The chain carries TRBV30 and TRBJ1-3, with D uncertain. From germline, CDR1 is GTSNPN and CDR2 SVGIG (reference sequence). The CDR3 is 13 amino acids. Trimming removed 0 bases at V and 4 bases at J, with 7 bases between. The CDR3 DNA follows: TGTGCCTGGAGTGTAGGCCTAGGAAACACCATATATTTT. It yields the protein CAWSVGLGNTIYF. Full variable domain (missing parts from reference TRBV30 and TRBJ1-3): SQTIHQWPATLVQPVGSPLSLECTVEGTSNPNLYWYRQAAGRGLQLLFYSVGIGQISSEVPQNLSASRPQDRQFILSSKKLLLSDSGFYLCAWSVGLGNTIYFGEGSWLTVV.

V gene TRBV29-1 combines with J gene TRBJ2-7; 8 bases line up with TRBD1. Germline V gives CDR1 SQVTM, CDR2 ANQGSEA. V shed 3 bases, J shed 3 bases, and the junction held 7 bases outside the gene matches. The CDR3 has 14 amino acids. DNA of the CDR3: TGCAGCGTTGATCCGACAGGGGCAGGCTACGAGCAGTACTTC. This codes for CSVDPTGAGYEQYF.